Listed below are T cell receptor beta chains from one sample, sequenced in a study of human T cells and chemical hapten exposure. One entry per CDR3 protein results from TCRdb running MiXCR on the RACE reads. This table has more than 250,000 distinct CDR3 sequences, approximately 8.6% appearing once. Source: whole blood, taken in connection with sensitization to the hapten diphenylcyclopropenone (DPC). Receptors originate from a woman in her 40s with alopecia areata. Some clones in this sample may be carry-over from other donors' samples. Both conserved end residues are trimmed from each CDR3. Size is stated for part of the rows, as once, few or many counts, or as a class when the clone is expanded.

.,TRBJ1-2,TRBV14,ASSQGIPGHNYGYT
.,TRBJ2-1,TRBV7-2,ASSLAGGLVSSYNEQF
few,TRBJ2-7,TRBV28,ATSRVENFGQY
few,TRBJ2-7,TRBV20-1,SATRGLGNYEQY
.,TRBJ1-2,TRBV19,ASSIPGSGYT
.,TRBJ2-3,TRBV28,ASSSRRPGEADTQY
few,TRBJ2-2,TRBV18,ASSPGLAGQTGELF
many,TRBJ2-5,TRBV5-1,ASSLSGQETQY
few,TRBJ2-1,TRBV28,ASAKQTGGDNEQF
.,TRBJ2-5,TRBV4-1,ASSQERGDGRGETQY
.,TRBJ2-7,TRBV4-3,ASSQETSWTSREQY
few,TRBJ2-1,TRBV29-1,SVEDFSQYNEQF
.,TRBJ1-1,TRBV29-1,SADVGGSTEAF
.,TRBJ2-5,TRBV20-1,SARFGIETQY
.,TRBJ2-2,TRBV6-5,ASSYWQSLSTGELF
few,TRBJ1-2,TRBV12-5,ASGLGGTYGYT
few,TRBJ1-2,TRBV6-2/TRBV6-3,ASTRTGGYGYT
few,TRBJ2-5,TRBV6-2/TRBV6-3,ASGGGVAQY
.,TRBJ2-7,TRBV5-1,ASRRGREQY
many,TRBJ1-1,TRBV7-9,ASSFMGDTEAF
.,TRBJ2-1,TRBV24-1,ATSDSAGPGEQF
few,TRBJ1-1,TRBV7-9,ASSKGPTNTEAF
.,TRBJ2-7,TRBV7-2,ASSLLTSGRLEQY
few,TRBJ1-5,TRBV12-3/TRBV12-4,ASRGGVAQPQH
.,TRBJ2-3,TRBV6-2/TRBV6-3,ASSSGARDTDTQY
few,TRBJ2-3,TRBV7-2,ASEVAVRGDTQY
few,TRBJ2-6,TRBV5-4,ASPGGRGANVLT
many,TRBJ2-5,TRBV7-2,ASSLGTGGETQY
few,TRBJ2-3,TRBV28,ANPPTSTDTQY
.,TRBJ2-3,TRBV4-3,ASSQDLISVTTDTQY
few,TRBJ2-7,TRBV7-9,ASSPSPAYEQY
many,TRBJ1-2,TRBV28,ASRVDRGNYGYT
.,TRBJ2-3,TRBV7-8,ASEDRDSYTDTQY